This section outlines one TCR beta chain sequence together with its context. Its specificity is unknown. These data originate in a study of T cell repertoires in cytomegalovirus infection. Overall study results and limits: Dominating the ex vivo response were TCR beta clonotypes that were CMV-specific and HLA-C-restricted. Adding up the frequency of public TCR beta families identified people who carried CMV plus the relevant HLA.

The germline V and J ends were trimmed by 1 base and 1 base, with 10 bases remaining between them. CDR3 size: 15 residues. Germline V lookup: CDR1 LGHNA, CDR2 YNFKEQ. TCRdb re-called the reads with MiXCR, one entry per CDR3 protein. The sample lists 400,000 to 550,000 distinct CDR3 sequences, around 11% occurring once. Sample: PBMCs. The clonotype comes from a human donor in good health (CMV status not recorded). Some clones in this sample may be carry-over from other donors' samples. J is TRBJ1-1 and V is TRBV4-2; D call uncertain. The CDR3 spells CASSQVGRRNTEAFF. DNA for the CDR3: TGTGCCAGCAGCCAAGTCGGACGGCGGAACACTGAAGCTTTCTTT.